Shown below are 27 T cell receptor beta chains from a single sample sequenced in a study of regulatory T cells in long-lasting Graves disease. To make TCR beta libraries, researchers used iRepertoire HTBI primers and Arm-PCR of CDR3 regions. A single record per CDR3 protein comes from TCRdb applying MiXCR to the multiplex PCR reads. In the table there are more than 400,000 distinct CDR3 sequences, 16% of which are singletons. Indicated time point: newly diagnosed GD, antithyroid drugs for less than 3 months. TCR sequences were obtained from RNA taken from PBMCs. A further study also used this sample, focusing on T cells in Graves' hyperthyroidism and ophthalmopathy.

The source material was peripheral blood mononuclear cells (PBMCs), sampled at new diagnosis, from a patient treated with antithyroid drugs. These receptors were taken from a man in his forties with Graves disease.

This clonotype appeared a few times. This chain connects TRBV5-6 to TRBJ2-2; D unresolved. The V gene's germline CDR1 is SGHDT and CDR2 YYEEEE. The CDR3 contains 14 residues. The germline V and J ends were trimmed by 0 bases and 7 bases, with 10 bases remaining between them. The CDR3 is CASSLGAFDGELFF. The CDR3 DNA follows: TGTGCCAGCAGCTTGGGCGCCTTCGACGGGGAGCTGTTTTTT.

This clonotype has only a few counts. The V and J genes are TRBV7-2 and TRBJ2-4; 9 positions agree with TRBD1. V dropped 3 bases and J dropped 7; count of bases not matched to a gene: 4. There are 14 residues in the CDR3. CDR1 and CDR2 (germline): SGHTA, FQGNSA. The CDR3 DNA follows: TGTGCCAGCAGCTTGTACGGGACAGGGAACATTCAGTACTTC. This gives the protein CASSLYGTGNIQYF.

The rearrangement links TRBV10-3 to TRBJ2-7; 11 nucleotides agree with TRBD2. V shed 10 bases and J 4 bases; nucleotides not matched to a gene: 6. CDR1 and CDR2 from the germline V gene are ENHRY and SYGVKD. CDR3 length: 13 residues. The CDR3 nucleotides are TGTGCCAACAGGGGGACTAGCGGATACGAGCAGTACTTC. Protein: CANRGTSGYEQYF.

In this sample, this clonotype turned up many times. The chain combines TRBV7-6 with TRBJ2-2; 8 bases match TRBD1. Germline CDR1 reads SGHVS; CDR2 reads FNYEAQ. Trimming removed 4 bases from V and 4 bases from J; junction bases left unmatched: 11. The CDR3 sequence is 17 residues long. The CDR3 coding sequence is TGTGCCAGCAGCTCCGAGACCCAGGGGGCCGGCACCGGGGAGCTGTTTTTT. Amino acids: CASSSETQGAGTGELFF.

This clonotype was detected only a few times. CDR3 nucleotide sequence: TGTGCCAGCAGTTCTTTGACAGTTTCTACAGATACGCAGTATTTT. Translation: CASSSLTVSTDTQYF. The V gene is TRBV27, the J gene TRBJ2-3, with D perhaps matching TRBD1 (5 bases). The CDR3 extends over 15 amino acids. The V gene's germline CDR1 is MNHEY and CDR2 SMNVEV (reference sequence). V gave up 4 bases and J gave up 3 bases, with 14 bases separating them.

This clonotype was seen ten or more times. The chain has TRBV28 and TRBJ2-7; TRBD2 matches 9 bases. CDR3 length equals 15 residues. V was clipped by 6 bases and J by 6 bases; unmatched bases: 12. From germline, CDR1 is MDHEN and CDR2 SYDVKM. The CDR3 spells CASRKPGTSFGEQYF. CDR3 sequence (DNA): TGTGCCAGCAGAAAACCCGGGACTAGCTTTGGCGAGCAGTACTTC.

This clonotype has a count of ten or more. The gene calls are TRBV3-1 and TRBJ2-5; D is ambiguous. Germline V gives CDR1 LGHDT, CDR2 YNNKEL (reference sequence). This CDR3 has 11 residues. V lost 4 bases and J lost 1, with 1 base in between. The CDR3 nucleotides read TGTGCCAGCAGCCGCCAAGAGACCCAGTACTTC. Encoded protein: CASSRQETQYF.

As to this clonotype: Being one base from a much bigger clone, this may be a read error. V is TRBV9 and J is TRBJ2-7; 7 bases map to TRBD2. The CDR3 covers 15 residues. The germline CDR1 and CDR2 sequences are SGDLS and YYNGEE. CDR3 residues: CASSVGLAESYERYF. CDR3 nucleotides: TGTGCCAGCAGCGTAGGCCTAGCGGAATCCTACGAGCGGTACTTC.

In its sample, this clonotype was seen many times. The CDR3: CSVEDRAGERSEQFF. In nucleotides, the CDR3 is TGCAGCGTTGAAGATAGGGCAGGGGAGAGAAGTGAGCAGTTCTTC. The J gene is TRBJ2-1, the V gene TRBV29-1; perhaps TRBD1 as D (6 bases). The germline CDR1 and CDR2 sequences are SQVTM and ANQGSEA. Trimming left V 0 bases short and J 9 bases short, with 18 bases between. The CDR3 has 15 amino acids.

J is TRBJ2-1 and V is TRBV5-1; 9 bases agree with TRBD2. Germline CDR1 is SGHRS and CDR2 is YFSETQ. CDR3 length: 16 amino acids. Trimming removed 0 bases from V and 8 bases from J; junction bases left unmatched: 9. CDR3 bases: TGCGCCAGCAGCTTGGAAGGTAGCGGGAGTGGACATGAGCAGTTCTTC. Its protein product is CASSLEGSGSGHEQFF.

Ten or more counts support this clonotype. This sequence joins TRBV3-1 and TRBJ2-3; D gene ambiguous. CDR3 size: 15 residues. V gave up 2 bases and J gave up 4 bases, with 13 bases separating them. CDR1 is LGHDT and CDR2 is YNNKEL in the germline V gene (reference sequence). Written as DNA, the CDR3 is TGTGCCAGCAGCCAAAACCCGGTTTCGGCAGATACGCAGTATTTT. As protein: CASSQNPVSADTQYF.

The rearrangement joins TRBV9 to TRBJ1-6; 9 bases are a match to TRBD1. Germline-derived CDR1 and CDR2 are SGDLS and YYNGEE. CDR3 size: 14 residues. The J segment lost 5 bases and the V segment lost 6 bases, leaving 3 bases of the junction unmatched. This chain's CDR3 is CASTRTGDNSPLHF. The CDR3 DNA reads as TGTGCCAGCACCAGGACAGGGGATAATTCACCCCTCCACTTT.

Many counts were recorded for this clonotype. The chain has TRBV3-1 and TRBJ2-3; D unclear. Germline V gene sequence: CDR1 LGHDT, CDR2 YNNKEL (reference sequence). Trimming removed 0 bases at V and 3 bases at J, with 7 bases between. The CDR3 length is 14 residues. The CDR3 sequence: CASSQDLATDTQYF. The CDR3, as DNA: TGTGCCAGCAGCCAAGATCTCGCGACAGATACGCAGTATTTT.

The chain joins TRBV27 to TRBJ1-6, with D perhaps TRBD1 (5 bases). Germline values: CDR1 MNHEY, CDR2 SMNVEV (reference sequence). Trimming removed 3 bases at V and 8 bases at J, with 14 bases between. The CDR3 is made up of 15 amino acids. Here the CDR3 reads CASSFSGGPYSPLHF. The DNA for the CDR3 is TGTGCCAGCAGTTTTAGTGGGGGACCCTATTCACCCCTCCACTTT.

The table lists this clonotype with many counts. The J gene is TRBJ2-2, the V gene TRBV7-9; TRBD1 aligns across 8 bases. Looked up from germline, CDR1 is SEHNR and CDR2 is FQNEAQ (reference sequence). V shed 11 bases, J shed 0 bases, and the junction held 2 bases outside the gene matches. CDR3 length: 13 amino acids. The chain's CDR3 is CAPGQANTGELFF. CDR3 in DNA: TGTGCCCCGGGACAGGCGAACACCGGGGAGCTGTTTTTT.

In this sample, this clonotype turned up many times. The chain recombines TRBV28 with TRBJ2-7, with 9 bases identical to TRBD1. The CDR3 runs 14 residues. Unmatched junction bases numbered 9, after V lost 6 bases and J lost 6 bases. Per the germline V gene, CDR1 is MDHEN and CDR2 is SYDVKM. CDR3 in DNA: TGTGCCAGCAGCACCCCGGGACAGGGCTTCGAGCAGTACTTC. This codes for CASSTPGQGFEQYF.

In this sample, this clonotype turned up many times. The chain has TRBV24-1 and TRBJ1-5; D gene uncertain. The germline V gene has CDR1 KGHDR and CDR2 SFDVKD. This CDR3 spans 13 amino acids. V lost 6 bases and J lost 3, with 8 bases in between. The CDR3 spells CATSRPTNQPQHF. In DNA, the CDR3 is TGTGCCACCAGTCGACCGACCAATCAGCCCCAGCATTTT.

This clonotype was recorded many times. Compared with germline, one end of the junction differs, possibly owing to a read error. CDR3 in DNA: TGTGCCAGCAGCTTAGAAGGAAACACCATATATTTT. It yields the protein CASSLEGNTIYF. The V gene is TRBV5-1, the J gene TRBJ1-3, with D hard to call. From germline, CDR1 is SGHRS and CDR2 YFSETQ. This CDR3 is built from 12 residues.

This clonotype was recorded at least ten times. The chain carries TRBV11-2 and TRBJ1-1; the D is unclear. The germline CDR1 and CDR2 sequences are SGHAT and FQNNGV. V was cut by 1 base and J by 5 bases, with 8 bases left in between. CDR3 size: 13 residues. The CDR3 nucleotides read TGTGCCAGCAGCTTAGGGCCGGGAACTGAAGCTTTCTTT. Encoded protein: CASSLGPGTEAFF.

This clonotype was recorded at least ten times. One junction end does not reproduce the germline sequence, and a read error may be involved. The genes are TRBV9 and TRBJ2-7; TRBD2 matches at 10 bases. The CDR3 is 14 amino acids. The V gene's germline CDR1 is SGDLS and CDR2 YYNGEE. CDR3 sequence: CASSVAGGGNEQYF. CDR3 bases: TGTGCCAGCAGTGTAGCGGGAGGAGGCAACGAGCAGTACTTC. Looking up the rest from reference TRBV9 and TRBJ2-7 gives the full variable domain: DSGVTQTPKHLITATGQRVTLRCSPRSGDLSVYWYQQSLDQGLQFLIQYYNGEERAKGNILERFSAQQFPDLHSELNLSSLELGDSALYFCASSVAGGGNEQYFGPGTRLTVT.

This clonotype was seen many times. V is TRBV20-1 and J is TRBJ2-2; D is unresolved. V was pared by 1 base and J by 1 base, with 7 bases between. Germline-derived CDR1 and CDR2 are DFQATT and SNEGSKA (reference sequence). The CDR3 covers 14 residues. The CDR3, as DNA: TGCAGTGCTAGAGGGTCTGAGAACACCGGGGAGCTGTTTTTT. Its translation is CSARGSENTGELFF.

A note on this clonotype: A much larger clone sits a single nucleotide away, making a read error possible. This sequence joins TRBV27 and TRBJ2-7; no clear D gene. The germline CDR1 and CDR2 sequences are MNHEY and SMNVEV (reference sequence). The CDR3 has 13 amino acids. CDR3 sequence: CASSKTPTYEQHF. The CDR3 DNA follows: TGTGCCAGCAGTAAAACCCCCACCTACGAGCAGCACTTC.

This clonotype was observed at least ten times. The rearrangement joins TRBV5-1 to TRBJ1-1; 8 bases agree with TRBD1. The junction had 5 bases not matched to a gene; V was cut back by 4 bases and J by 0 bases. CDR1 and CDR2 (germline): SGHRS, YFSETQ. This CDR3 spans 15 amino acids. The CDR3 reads CASSPGQGVNTEAFF. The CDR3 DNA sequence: TGCGCCAGCAGCCCAGGACAGGGAGTGAACACTGAAGCTTTCTTT.

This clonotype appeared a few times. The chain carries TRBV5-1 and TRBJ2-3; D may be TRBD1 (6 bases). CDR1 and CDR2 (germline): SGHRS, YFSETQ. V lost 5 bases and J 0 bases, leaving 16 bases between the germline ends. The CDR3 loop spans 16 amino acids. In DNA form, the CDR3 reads TGCGCCAGCAGGCTCTTTGGACAGTCGAGCACAGATACGCAGTATTTT. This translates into CASRLFGQSSTDTQYF.

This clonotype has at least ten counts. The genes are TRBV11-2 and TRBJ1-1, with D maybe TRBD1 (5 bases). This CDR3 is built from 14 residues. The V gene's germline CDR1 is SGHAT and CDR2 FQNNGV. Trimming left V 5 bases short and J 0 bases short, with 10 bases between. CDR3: CASSKGDVNTEAFF. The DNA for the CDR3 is TGTGCCAGCAGCAAAGGGGACGTGAACACTGAAGCTTTCTTT.

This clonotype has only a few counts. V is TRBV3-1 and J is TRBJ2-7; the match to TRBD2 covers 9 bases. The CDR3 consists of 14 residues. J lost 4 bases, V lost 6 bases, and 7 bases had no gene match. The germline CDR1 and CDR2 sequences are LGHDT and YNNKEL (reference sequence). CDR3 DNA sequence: TGTGCCAGCAGTCGTAGCGGGAGTTTGTACGAGCAGTACTTC. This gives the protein CASSRSGSLYEQYF.

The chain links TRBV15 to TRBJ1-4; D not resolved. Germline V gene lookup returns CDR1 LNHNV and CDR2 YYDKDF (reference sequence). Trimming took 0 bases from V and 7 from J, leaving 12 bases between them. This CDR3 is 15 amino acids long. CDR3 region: CATSRDSSLSEKLFF. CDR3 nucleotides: TGTGCCACCAGCAGAGATTCCAGCCTCTCTGAAAAACTGTTTTTT.